This T cell receptor beta chain was recorded in a study of blood T cell repertoires in COVID-19. The CDR3 consists of 11 residues. The V gene lost 7 bases and the J gene lost 10 bases, with 14 bases spanning the gap. The germline CDR1 and CDR2 sequences are DFQATT and SNEGSKA (reference sequence). Repertoires were generated with immunoSEQ multiplex PCR, while TCRdb's copy carries only in-frame clones and drops some. The table lists about 64,000 clones, about 72% of them singletons, with over 9.5% in the top ten. Sequencing was done on a sample of peripheral blood. The chain is built from TRBV20-1 and TRBJ2-1; no firm D call. The origin of this receptor is a man older than 75 with acute or convalescent COVID-19. For the CDR3, the DNA is TGCAGTGTAATTCCTGAGAGGGAGCAGTTCTTC. It yields the protein CSVIPEREQFF.